This entry lists 18 T cell receptor beta chains sequenced from one sample in a study of shared clonotypes between healthy human individuals. The table came from immunoSEQ multiplex PCR; TCRdb's copy has only in-frame clones and leaves some out. The sample lists about 1.5 million clones, approximately 98% occurring once. Sequenced: naive CD4+ T cells sorted from blood. Noted subset: CD45RA+ positively selected. These receptors were taken from a man aged 25-45 years in good health.

CDR3 in DNA: TGTGCCAGCACCCTAGCGGGAGCTAGCACCGGGGAGCTGTTTTTT. It yields the protein CASTLAGASTGELFF. The rearrangement uses TRBV5-4 and TRBJ2-2; the match to TRBD2 covers 10 bases. Germline CDR1 and CDR2: SGHNT and YYREEE (reference sequence). The CDR3 loop spans 15 amino acids. Unmatched junction bases numbered 6, after V lost 6 bases and J lost 4 bases.

This chain links TRBV5-4 with TRBJ1-1, with unresolved D. With 0 bases removed from V and 0 bases from J, the gap between germline ends came to 9 bases. The CDR3 runs to 15 residues. CDR1 and CDR2 from the germline V gene are SGHNT and YYREEE (reference sequence). The CDR3: CASSLAKDLNTEAFF. CDR3 nucleotide sequence: TGTGCCAGCAGCTTGGCCAAAGATTTGAACACTGAAGCTTTCTTT.

This clone was picked up one time. The chain is built from TRBV5-6 and TRBJ2-3, with 8 bases identical to TRBD2. Trimming removed 1 base from V and 11 bases from J; junction bases left unmatched: 6. The germline CDR1 and CDR2 sequences are SGHDT and YYEEEE. The length of the CDR3 is 13 residues. CDR3 region: CASSLPTSGWQYF. The CDR3 nucleotides are TGTGCCAGCAGCTTGCCCACTAGCGGCTGGCAGTATTTT.

The V gene is TRBV5-1, the J gene TRBJ2-5; 12 nucleotides match TRBD2. The CDR3 has 15 residues. Germline assignment: CDR1 SGHRS and CDR2 YFSETQ. V lost 1 base, J lost 4 bases, and 2 bases stayed unmatched. The CDR3 DNA sequence: TGCGCCAGCAGCTTGACGGGACTAGCGGGAGAGACCCAGTACTTC. Translated: CASSLTGLAGETQYF.

This chain's CDR3 is CASSDQGAISGNTIYF. CDR3 sequence (DNA): TGTGCCAGCAGTGATCAGGGGGCGATCTCTGGAAACACCATATATTTT. This chain connects TRBV2 to TRBJ1-3, with 8 positions matching TRBD1. The CDR3 loop spans 16 amino acids. With V trimmed by 3 bases and J by 0 bases, 4 bases remained unmatched. Germline CDR1 and CDR2: SNHLY and FYNNEI.

The chain recombines TRBV5-1 with TRBJ2-1; the D is unclear. This CDR3 region has 13 residues. The germline CDR1 and CDR2 sequences are SGHRS and YFSETQ. Trimming pared 1 base from V and 7 bases from J, leaving 9 bases between. The CDR3 DNA reads TGCGCCAGCAGCTTGATCGAACGGAATGAGCAGTTCTTC. It specifies CASSLIERNEQFF.

The rearrangement links TRBV7-3 to TRBJ2-1; D is perhaps TRBD1 or TRBD2 (6 bases each). CDR1 is SGHTA and CDR2 is FQGTGA in the germline V gene. This CDR3 has 15 amino acids. Trimming removed 4 bases at V and 9 bases at J, with 19 bases between. CDR3 in amino acids: CASSSGGNLASEQFF. CDR3 in DNA: TGTGCCAGCAGCTCCGGGGGCAACTTGGCGAGTGAGCAGTTCTTC.

Concerning this clone itself: Other nucleotide sequences in the sample specify the same CDR3. The chain links TRBV5-1 to TRBJ2-5; D is unclear. Germline assignment: CDR1 SGHRS and CDR2 YFSETQ. The CDR3 sequence is 13 residues long. V lost 0 bases and J 3 bases, leaving 6 bases between the germline ends. In DNA form, the CDR3 reads TGCGCCAGCAGCTTGGCTCCGGAAGAGACCCAGTACTTC. This encodes CASSLAPEETQYF.

In regard to this clone: A read error may produce the germline difference seen at one junction end. This rearrangement joins TRBV4-3 to TRBJ2-7; D is perhaps TRBD2 (6 bases). The CDR3 runs 15 residues. The germline V gene encodes CDR1 LGHNA and CDR2 YSLEER. CDR3 loop: CASTQSTSQRYEQYF. CDR3 sequence (DNA): TGCGCCAGCACCCAATCCACTAGCCAGCGCTACGAGCAGTACTTC.

The V gene is TRBV14, the J gene TRBJ2-7; no definite D call. CDR1 is SGHDN and CDR2 is FVKESK in the germline V gene. This CDR3 is built from 14 residues. The V and J ends lost 4 bases and 0 bases respectively, with 10 bases between them. In DNA, the CDR3 is TGTGCCAGCAGCCCGAAGGAATCCTCCTACGAGCAGTACTTC. Protein sequence: CASSPKESSYEQYF.

V gene TRBV9 combines with J gene TRBJ2-5, with 8 bases aligning to TRBD1. This CDR3 contains 16 residues. Germline loops: CDR1 SGDLS, CDR2 YYNGEE. V lost 3 bases and J lost 3; bases outside the gene matches: 10. CDR3 residues: CASSASPAGGEETQYF. Here the CDR3 DNA reads TGTGCCAGCAGCGCGAGCCCGGCAGGGGGCGAAGAGACCCAGTACTTC.

The chain employs TRBV7-9 and TRBJ2-7; 12 positions agree with TRBD1. V shed 1 base and J 3 bases; nucleotides not matched to a gene: 7. Germline V CDR1 and CDR2: SEHNR, FQNEAQ (reference sequence). This CDR3 has 17 residues. The chain's CDR3 is CASSLGRDRGRGYEQYF. CDR3 sequence (DNA): TGTGCCAGCAGCTTAGGCCGGGACAGGGGGCGCGGCTACGAGCAGTACTTC.

The chain couples TRBV14 to TRBJ1-1, with D possibly being TRBD1 (6 bases). CDR1 and CDR2 (germline): SGHDN, FVKESK. CDR3 length: 15 residues. The V and J ends lost 0 bases and 2 bases respectively, with 10 bases between them. CDR3 sequence: CASSQDGGTNTEAFF. The CDR3 DNA follows: TGTGCCAGCAGCCAAGATGGGGGCACTAACACTGAAGCTTTCTTT.

CDR3 amino acids: CASSFSGTAFNEQFF. CDR3 sequence (DNA): TGTGCCAGCAGCTTTTCCGGGACCGCCTTCAATGAGCAGTTCTTC. V usage is TRBV9 and J usage is TRBJ2-1; D might be TRBD1 or TRBD2, each matching 5 bases. The CDR3 spans 15 residues. The germline V gene has CDR1 SGDLS and CDR2 YYNGEE. V was pared by 4 bases and J by 6 bases, with 17 bases between. Drawing the rest from reference TRBV9 and TRBJ2-1, the complete variable domain is DSGVTQTPKHLITATGQRVTLRCSPRSGDLSVYWYQQSLDQGLQFLIQYYNGEERAKGNILERFSAQQFPDLHSELNLSSLELGDSALYFCASSFSGTAFNEQFFGPGTRLTVL.

This sequence joins TRBV10-2 and TRBJ2-4; tentatively, D is TRBD2 (5 bases). Trimming left V 2 bases short and J 10 bases short, with 9 bases between. Germline CDR1 reads WSHSY; CDR2 reads SAAADI. The CDR3 has 12 amino acids. The CDR3 DNA sequence: TGCGCCAGCAGTGAGGGGCGGACTATTCAGTACTTC. It is translated as CASSEGRTIQYF.

The J gene is TRBJ1-5, the V gene TRBV7-9; D remains unclear. Germline CDR1 reads SEHNR; CDR2 reads FQNEAQ (reference sequence). V lost 1 base and J 9 bases, leaving 10 bases between the germline ends. This CDR3 has 13 residues. This CDR3 is CASSLDGPGPQHF. DNA of the CDR3: TGTGCCAGCAGCTTAGACGGCCCGGGGCCCCAGCATTTT.

CDR3 DNA sequence: TGCGCCAGCAGCCCGGAAGGGAGGGCCGCGGGAGATACGCAGTATTTT. This sequence encodes CASSPEGRAAGDTQYF. J is TRBJ2-3 and V is TRBV4-3; 7 bases align to TRBD2. The CDR3 runs 16 residues. The germline V gene encodes CDR1 LGHNA and CDR2 YSLEER. The V segment lost 4 bases and the J segment 5 bases; nucleotides outside the gene matches: 12.

The CDR3 here is CSVEARWGTDTQYF. The CDR3 nucleotides read TGCAGCGTTGAGGCCAGGTGGGGGACAGATACGCAGTATTTT. The chain combines TRBV29-1 with TRBJ2-3; tentatively, D is TRBD1 or TRBD2 (5 bases each). CDR1 and CDR2 from the germline V gene are SQVTM and ANQGSEA. This CDR3 is built from 14 residues. With 3 bases removed from V and 3 bases from J, the gap between germline ends came to 13 bases.